A selection of T cell receptor beta chains follows, all from one sample in a study of cytomegalovirus exposure and HLA in healthy donors. The repertoire was sequenced with immunoSEQ multiplex PCR; TCRdb's copy has only in-frame clones and lacks some. Among about 98,000 clones listed, 87% were seen once. Source material: PBMCs. The receptors stem from a woman aged 25 to 39 in good health and CMV-seronegative. The CDR3 runs from the conserved cysteine through the conserved F or W. The D gene is left open where the match is weak. A row's size may be missing; if present it is once, few, many or a size class.

>.|TRBJ1-4|TRBV7-2|TRBD1
TGTGCCAGCAGCCTTTACAGGGGTAGGGAAAAACTGTTTTTT
CASSLYRGREKLFF
>once|TRBJ2-1|TRBV29-1|.
TGCAGCGTTGGCCCAGCGGGTAAAGACAATGAGCAGTTCTTC
CSVGPAGKDNEQFF
>.|TRBJ2-5|TRBV18|.
TGTGCCAGCTCACCAGGAGAACCAGAGACCCAGTACTTC
CASSPGEPETQYF
>once|TRBJ2-3|TRBV18|.
TGTGCCAGCTCACCTTGGACACCCCGCACAGATACGCAGTATTTT
CASSPWTPRTDTQYF
>.|TRBJ1-2|TRBV2|.
TGTGCCAGCAGGACAGGAAGGTATGGCTACACCTTC
CASRTGRYGYTF
>.|TRBJ1-2|TRBV27|TRBD1
TGTGCCAGCAGAACCTTCGGACAGGGAGAGGGTGGCTACACCTTC
CASRTFGQGEGGYTF
>.|TRBJ2-7|TRBV18|TRBD2
TGTGCCAGCTCACCACCGGGGGGGAAGTCCTACGAGCAGTACTTC
CASSPPGGKSYEQYF
>.|TRBJ2-1|TRBV10-3|TRBD1
TGTGCCATCAGCTACGGGGGACAGGGGATAAACAATGAGCAGTTCTTC
CAISYGGQGINNEQFF
>.|TRBJ2-7|TRBV11-2|.
TGTGCCAGCAGCTTAACTCCCCGGAGCTCCTACGAGCAGTACTTC
CASSLTPRSSYEQYF
>.|TRBJ2-3|TRBV5-4|.
TGTGCCAGCAGCTTGGGGGGCGATAGCACAGATACGCAGTATTTT
CASSLGGDSTDTQYF
>.|TRBJ2-7|TRBV18|TRBD1
TGTGCCAGCTCACCCGGGACAGGAGGGTCTTCCTACGAGCAGTACTTC
CASSPGTGGSSYEQYF
>.|TRBJ1-3|TRBV2|.
TGTGCCAGCAGTCTGCGATCACTGCAGCGGCCCAAGACTGGAAACACCATATATTTT
CASSLRSLQRPKTGNTIYF
>.|TRBJ2-4|TRBV5-1|.
TGCGCCAGCAGCTTGGGGTCCCCGGTGGGCGACATTCAGTACTTC
CASSLGSPVGDIQYF
>.|TRBJ1-3|TRBV5-6|.
TGTGCCAGCAGCCCGGACACCTCTGGAAACACCATATATTTT
CASSPDTSGNTIYF
>.|TRBJ2-7|TRBV11-2|TRBD2
TGTGCCAGCAGCCTAAGCGGGAGTAACAACGAGCAGTACTTC
CASSLSGSNNEQYF
>.|TRBJ2-5|TRBV11-1|.
TGTGCCAGCAGCCAAACGGGGACCCAGTACTTC
CASSQTGTQYF
>.|TRBJ2-3|TRBV2|TRBD2
TGTGCCAGCAGTGAAAGGCTAGCGGTTAGCACAGATACGCAGTATTTT
CASSERLAVSTDTQYF
>once|TRBJ1-5|TRBV19|.
TGTGCCAGTGTCCAGGGGCCCGGTCAGCCCCAGCATTTT
CASVQGPGQPQHF
>few|TRBJ1-1|TRBV6-5|TRBD1
TGTGCCAGCTTCCTCCCCCGACAGGGGGCAAGTGAAGCTTTCTTT
CASFLPRQGASEAFF
>.|TRBJ1-1|TRBV19|TRBD1
TGTGCCAGTAGGTCGACAGGGAATCGCCCCGAAGCTTTCTTT
CASRSTGNRPEAFF
>few|TRBJ2-7|TRBV4-2|.
TGTGCCAGCAGCCAGGGAACAGGGTACGAGCAGTACTTC
CASSQGTGYEQYF
>.|TRBJ1-2|TRBV28|TRBD1
TGTGCCAGCAGTTTGAGGCCAGGGGGTCTCTATGGCTACACCTTC
CASSLRPGGLYGYTF
>.|TRBJ1-1|TRBV19|.
TGTGCCAGTAGTATTTGGGGAGGGCCCACTGAAGCTTTCTTT
CASSIWGGPTEAFF
>.|TRBJ2-7|TRBV10-3|.
TGTGCCATCAGTGGGGCAGGCTACGAGCAGTACTTC
CAISGAGYEQYF
>.|TRBJ1-2|TRBV6-5|.
TGTGCCACCTCCGAGGGTACTTATGGCTACACCTTC
CATSEGTYGYTF
>.|TRBJ1-4|TRBV10-3|.
TGTGCCACACAGGGTGAGGCAGAAAAACTGTTTTTT
CATQGEAEKLFF
>.|TRBJ2-1|TRBV2|.
TGTGCCAGCAGTGAAGAGGCGGGAATGATCAATGAGCAGTTCTTC
CASSEEAGMINEQFF
>.|TRBJ1-5|TRBV7-2|.
TGTGCCAGCAGCTTACTTTATCAGCCCCAGCATTTT
CASSLLYQPQHF
>.|TRBJ2-7|TRBV4-1|.
TGCGCCAGCAGCCAAGCGGTGGAGAACTACGAGCAGTACTTC
CASSQAVENYEQYF
>once|TRBJ1-1|TRBV6-1|.
TGTGCCAGCAGTGCCGCCGGGACTGAAGCTTTCTTT
CASSAAGTEAFF
>.|TRBJ2-7|TRBV5-1|TRBD2
TGCGCCAGCAGCTTAGGGACTAGCGGGGGTTGGAACGAGCAGTACTTC
CASSLGTSGGWNEQYF
>.|TRBJ2-3|TRBV5-1|.
TGCGCCAGCAGCACTGGGCTAGCTACAGATACGCAGTATTTT
CASSTGLATDTQYF
>.|TRBJ1-5|TRBV7-2|.
TGTGCCAGCAGCTTAAAGGACCCAGGGTCTAGCAATCAGCCCCAGCATTTT
CASSLKDPGSSNQPQHF
>once|TRBJ1-1|TRBV5-1|.
TGCGCCAGCAGCTTGGGGGAGAGGGAAACTGAAGCTTTCTTT
CASSLGERETEAFF
>.|TRBJ1-1|TRBV6-5|.
TGTGCCAGCTCTAAAGGGGTAGAAGCTTTCTTT
CASSKGVEAFF